These T cell receptor beta chains were read from a single sample in a study of cytomegalovirus exposure and HLA in healthy donors. Using immunoSEQ multiplex PCR, the repertoire was profiled, and TCRdb retains in-frame clones only, with some absent. The top ten clones hold about 32% of a sample with more than 100,000 clones, approximately 76% of them seen once. Sequences were obtained from PBMCs. These receptors came from a man aged 60-69 years in good health and CMV-seropositive. The CDR3 runs from the conserved cysteine through the conserved F or W. A D gene is named only where the DNA matches it firmly. A clone size is listed for some rows: how often the clone was seen (once, few, many), or a class if it is expanded.

TRBJ2-3	.	TRBV11-2	TRBD2	16	CASSPGLAGSTDTQYF	TGTGCCAGCAGCCCCGGACTAGCGGGGAGCACAGATACGCAGTATTTT
TRBJ2-7	.	TRBV30	TRBD2	17	CAWIPGTSGRAGYEQYF	TGTGCCTGGATCCCGGGGACTAGCGGGAGGGCCGGGTACGAGCAGTACTTC
TRBJ2-3	.	TRBV5-1	TRBD1	15	CASSLGTGETDTQYF	TGCGCCAGCAGCTTGGGGACAGGGGAGACAGATACGCAGTATTTT
TRBJ2-5	.	TRBV11-3	TRBD1	15	CASSEDRGRQETQYF	TGTGCCAGCAGCGAGGACAGGGGGAGGCAAGAGACCCAGTACTTC
TRBJ2-3	.	TRBV21-1	.	14	CASSAHRVSDTQYF	TGTGCCAGCAGCGCGCACAGGGTCTCAGATACGCAGTATTTT
TRBJ2-1	once	TRBV7-2	TRBD2	16	CASSQAASGTYNEQFF	TGTGCCAGCAGCCAGGCGGCTAGCGGTACCTACAATGAGCAGTTCTTC
TRBJ2-7	.	TRBV5-1	TRBD2	16	CASSRAPGLAGVEQYF	TGCGCCAGCAGCCGGGCCCCCGGACTAGCGGGAGTGGAGCAGTACTTC
TRBJ1-1	.	TRBV10-1	TRBD1	14	CASSPGTGYFGDFF	TGCGCCAGCAGCCCCGGGACAGGATATTTTGGGGATTTCTTT
TRBJ2-3	few	TRBV7-6	.	14	CASSPRGGTDTQYF	TGTGCCAGCAGCCCCCGTGGCGGGACAGATACGCAGTATTTT
TRBJ2-1	.	TRBV9	TRBD2	18	CASSARRDTSGRRNEQFF	TGTGCCAGCAGCGCACGTCGGGACACTAGCGGGAGAAGGAATGAGCAGTTCTTC
TRBJ1-1	.	TRBV7-2	TRBD1	14	CASSFRGQSTEAFF	TGTGCCAGCAGCTTTAGGGGGCAAAGCACTGAAGCTTTCTTT
TRBJ2-2	.	TRBV9	TRBD2	17	CASSPLWGGGSTGELFF	TGTGCCAGCAGCCCCTTGTGGGGCGGGGGGTCGACCGGGGAGCTGTTTTTT
TRBJ1-2	.	TRBV19	TRBD1	17	CASSGARTGQGNYGYTF	TGTGCCAGTAGTGGGGCTCGTACCGGACAGGGAAACTATGGCTACACCTTC
TRBJ2-4	.	TRBV5-4	TRBD1	13	CASSPTGGAGQYF	TGTGCCAGCAGCCCGACAGGGGGCGCCGGTCAGTACTTC
TRBJ2-3	once	TRBV9	TRBD2	19	CASSVASGLAERSTDTQYF	TGTGCCAGCAGCGTAGCTTCAGGACTAGCGGAAAGGAGCACAGATACGCAGTATTTT
TRBJ1-1	.	TRBV7-9	TRBD1	14	CASSYDRGRTEAFF	TGTGCCAGCAGCTACGACAGGGGGCGCACTGAAGCTTTCTTT
TRBJ2-7	.	TRBV6-1	TRBD1	15	CASSLQGSGAYEQYF	TGTGCCAGCAGCCTACAGGGGTCTGGCGCCTACGAGCAGTACTTC
TRBJ1-1	.	TRBV9	.	13	CASSVQGNTEAFF	TGTGCCAGCAGCGTACAGGGGAACACTGAAGCTTTCTTT
TRBJ1-2	once	TRBV5-1	.	14	CASTRPGENYGYTF	TGCGCCAGCACCCGGCCGGGGGAGAACTATGGCTACACCTTC
TRBJ2-7	.	TRBV7-9	.	14	CASSSRHSPYEQYF	TGTGCCAGCAGCTCCCGCCACAGCCCCTACGAGCAGTACTTC
TRBJ2-7	.	TRBV9	.	13	CASSLSSSYEQYF	TGTGCCAGCAGCCTCTCCTCCTCGTACGAGCAGTACTTC
TRBJ2-1	.	TRBV7-2	.	14	CASSLAPARNEQFF	TGTGCCAGCAGCTTAGCGCCCGCGAGGAATGAGCAGTTCTTC
TRBJ2-1	.	TRBV5-1	.	13	CASSFIRGDEQFF	TGCGCCAGCAGCTTCATCAGGGGGGATGAGCAGTTCTTC
TRBJ1-2	few	TRBV5-6	.	17	CASSLRSFDRSNYGYTF	TGTGCCAGCAGCTTGAGATCGTTTGACAGGAGTAACTATGGCTACACCTTC
TRBJ1-2	.	TRBV6-1	.	15	CASSEELRFRYGYTF	TGTGCCAGCAGTGAAGAGTTGAGGTTTCGGTATGGCTACACCTTC
TRBJ2-3	.	TRBV18	TRBD2	17	CASSLPGLAVGGDTQYF	TGTGCCAGCTCACTTCCGGGACTAGCGGTAGGAGGAGATACGCAGTATTTT
TRBJ1-6	once	TRBV28	.	15	CASSPWTVDNSPLHF	TGTGCCAGCAGTCCGTGGACAGTAGATAATTCACCCCTCCACTTT
TRBJ1-1	once	TRBV27	.	14	CASSFGDRATEAFF	TGTGCCAGCAGTTTTGGTGACAGAGCCACTGAAGCTTTCTTT
TRBJ1-5	.	TRBV6-1	TRBD1	15	CASSESTGGIQPQHF	TGTGCCAGCAGTGAATCGACAGGGGGCATTCAGCCCCAGCATTTT
TRBJ2-5	once	TRBV6-1	.	16	CASSAQSQGIGETQYF	TGTGCCAGCAGTGCCCAGTCCCAGGGGATTGGAGAGACCCAGTACTTC
TRBJ2-1	.	TRBV5-1	.	14	CASSLALISNEQFF	TGCGCCAGCAGCTTGGCGTTAATTTCCAATGAGCAGTTCTTC
TRBJ1-5	.	TRBV5-1	.	15	CASSLGGDTNLAQHF	TGCGCCAGCAGCTTGGGGGGAGACACAAATCTGGCCCAGCATTTT
TRBJ1-1	once	TRBV7-3	.	13	CASSSQGFAEAFF	TGTGCCAGCAGCTCCCAGGGGTTCGCTGAAGCTTTCTTT
TRBJ1-1	few	TRBV5-1	TRBD1	12	CASSLGQGEAFF	TGCGCCAGCAGCTTGGGACAGGGTGAAGCTTTCTTT
TRBJ2-3	.	TRBV6-1	TRBD2	16	CASSATGLAGEDTQYF	TGTGCCAGCAGTGCGACGGGACTAGCGGGAGAAGATACGCAGTATTTT
TRBJ1-1	.	TRBV6-1	.	15	CASSGGKFMNTEAFF	TGTGCCAGCAGTGGGGGCAAGTTCATGAACACTGAAGCTTTCTTT
TRBJ2-5	.	TRBV10-3	.	13	CAAALDNQETQYF	TGTGCCGCCGCCCTGGACAACCAAGAGACCCAGTACTTC
TRBJ1-3	.	TRBV2	TRBD1	16	CASSDGTGGFGNTIYF	TGTGCCAGCAGTGATGGGACAGGGGGATTTGGAAACACCATATATTTT
TRBJ2-3	.	TRBV7-3	.	15	CASSLSSTSTDTQYF	TGTGCCAGCAGCTTGAGTAGTACTAGCACAGATACGCAGTATTTT
TRBJ2-1	.	TRBV5-1	.	15	CASSLFGTDNNEQFF	TGCGCCAGCAGCTTGTTCGGGACTGATAACAATGAGCAGTTCTTC
TRBJ1-1	.	TRBV28	.	15	CASSPAGLSNTEAFF	TGTGCCAGCAGTCCCGCGGGACTTTCGAACACTGAAGCTTTCTTT
TRBJ1-4	few	TRBV6-5	.	14	CASSEDNPNEKLFF	TGTGCCAGCAGTGAAGACAACCCGAATGAAAAACTGTTTTTT
TRBJ1-1	.	TRBV20-1	.	11	CSARANTEAFF	TGCAGTGCTAGAGCAAACACTGAAGCTTTCTTT
TRBJ1-1	.	TRBV9	TRBD1	15	CASSIGQGLNTEAFF	TGTGCCAGCAGCATAGGACAGGGTTTGAACACTGAAGCTTTCTTT
TRBJ2-1	.	TRBV19	TRBD1	16	CASSMGRQGHYNEQFF	TGTGCCAGTAGTATGGGCAGACAGGGACATTACAATGAGCAGTTCTTC
TRBJ2-7	.	TRBV30	TRBD1	14	CAWSEDRTDYEQYF	TGTGCCTGGAGTGAGGACAGGACCGACTACGAGCAGTACTTC
TRBJ1-1	.	TRBV5-1	TRBD1	17	CASRGKTGGRGNTEAFF	TGCGCCAGCAGGGGAAAGACAGGGGGGAGAGGGAACACTGAAGCTTTCTTT
TRBJ2-3	.	TRBV6-5	.	14	CASSYGSRTDMQYF	TGTGCCAGCAGTTATGGATCGCGGACAGATATGCAGTATTTT
TRBJ1-6	few	TRBV30	.	16	CAWSPNWTPRNSPLHF	TGTGCCTGGAGTCCCAACTGGACTCCACGTAATTCACCCCTCCACTTT
TRBJ1-2	.	TRBV11-3	.	14	CASGGRGGGYGYTF	TGTGCCAGCGGGGGCAGGGGCGGGGGCTATGGCTACACCTTC
TRBJ2-7	.	TRBV6-1	TRBD2	14	CASSKRGTTYEQYF	TGTGCCAGCAGTAAGCGGGGGACTACCTACGAGCAGTACTTC
TRBJ1-3	.	TRBV28	TRBD1	14	CASNTGATGNTIYF	TGTGCCAGCAACACAGGGGCAACCGGAAACACCATATATTTT
TRBJ2-1	.	TRBV7-2	.	12	CASSLEYRTQFF	TGTGCCAGCAGCTTAGAATACAGGACCCAGTTCTTC
TRBJ2-3	.	TRBV6-1	.	12	CASSGATDTQYF	TGTGCCAGCAGTGGGGCCACAGATACGCAGTATTTT
TRBJ2-6	few	TRBV11-3	.	15	CASSIDSSGANVLTF	TGTGCCAGCAGCATTGACAGCTCTGGGGCCAACGTCCTGACTTTC
TRBJ1-2	.	TRBV6-1	.	15	CASSEWEGLGYGYTF	TGTGCCAGCAGTGAATGGGAGGGGTTGGGCTATGGCTACACCTTC
TRBJ2-7	once	TRBV18	.	15	CASSPSMTGSYEQYF	TGTGCCAGCTCACCCTCGATGACAGGCTCCTACGAGCAGTACTTC
TRBJ2-1	once	TRBV5-1	.	16	CASSLVGGLSYNEQFF	TGCGCCAGCAGCTTGGTAGGGGGACTATCCTACAATGAGCAGTTCTTC
TRBJ2-7	.	TRBV4-2	TRBD2	15	CASSQSSGSSYEQYF	TGTGCCAGCAGCCAATCCAGCGGGAGCTCCTACGAGCAGTACTTC